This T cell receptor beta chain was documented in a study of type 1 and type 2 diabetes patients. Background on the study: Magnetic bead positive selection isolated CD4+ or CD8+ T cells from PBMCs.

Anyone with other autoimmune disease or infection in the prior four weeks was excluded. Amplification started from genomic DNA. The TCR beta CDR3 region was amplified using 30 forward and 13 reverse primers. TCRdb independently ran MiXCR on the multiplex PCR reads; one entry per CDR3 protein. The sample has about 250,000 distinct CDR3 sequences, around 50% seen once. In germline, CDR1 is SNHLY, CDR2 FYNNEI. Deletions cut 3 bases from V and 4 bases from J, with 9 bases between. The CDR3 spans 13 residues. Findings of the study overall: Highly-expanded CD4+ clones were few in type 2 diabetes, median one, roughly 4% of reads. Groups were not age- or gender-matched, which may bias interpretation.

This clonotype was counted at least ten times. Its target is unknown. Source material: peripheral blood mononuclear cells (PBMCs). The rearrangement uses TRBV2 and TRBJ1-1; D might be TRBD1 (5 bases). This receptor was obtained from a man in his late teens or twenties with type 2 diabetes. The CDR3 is CASSDQGGTEAFF. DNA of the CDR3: TGTGCCAGCAGTGATCAGGGAGGCACTGAAGCTTTCTTT.